The sample holds one count of the clone carrying this T cell receptor (beta chain). This sample was taken from a study of blood T cell repertoires in COVID-19. Study information: COVID-19 samples from acute and convalescent phases originated in the United States, Italy and Spain. PBMCs, B-cell-depleted T cells, or T cells were the source of the cDNA or gDNA that made up the material.

In the original workflow: How many nucleated cells were present was estimated from reference gene primer amplification. Sequencing was performed with immunoSEQ multiplex PCR; in TCRdb, only in-frame clones are kept and a portion is missing. The V and J calls and clone size are taken from that table; D and trimming were inferred from the DNA. The sample shows a few hundred thousand clones, 85% of them seen only once. Input material: PBMCs or T cells enriched from blood (not recorded which). The receptor's source is a woman in her forties or fifties who had recovered from COVID-19.

DNA of the CDR3: TGTGCCAGCAGCCAGGACAGCAACAATGAGCAGTTCTTC. Encoded protein: CASSQDSNNEQFF. This chain uses TRBV7-3 with TRBJ2-1; D is perhaps TRBD1 (6 bases). The CDR3 totals 13 residues. V was pared by 5 bases and J by 5 bases, with 10 bases between. CDR1 is SGHTA and CDR2 is FQGTGA in the germline V gene.